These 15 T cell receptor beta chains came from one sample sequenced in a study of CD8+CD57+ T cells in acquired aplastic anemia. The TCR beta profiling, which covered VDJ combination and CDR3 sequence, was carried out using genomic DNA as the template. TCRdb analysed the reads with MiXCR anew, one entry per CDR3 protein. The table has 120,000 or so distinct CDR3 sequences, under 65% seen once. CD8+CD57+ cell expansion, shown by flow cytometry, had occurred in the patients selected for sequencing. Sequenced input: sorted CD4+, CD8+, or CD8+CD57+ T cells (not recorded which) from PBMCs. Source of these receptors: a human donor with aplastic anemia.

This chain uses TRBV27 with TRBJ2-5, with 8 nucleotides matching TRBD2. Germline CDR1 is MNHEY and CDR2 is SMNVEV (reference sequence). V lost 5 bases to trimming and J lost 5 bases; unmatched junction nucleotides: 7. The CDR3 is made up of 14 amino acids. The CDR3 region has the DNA TGTGCCAGCAGTATAGGACTAGCACATGAGACCCAGTACTTC. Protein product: CASSIGLAHETQYF.

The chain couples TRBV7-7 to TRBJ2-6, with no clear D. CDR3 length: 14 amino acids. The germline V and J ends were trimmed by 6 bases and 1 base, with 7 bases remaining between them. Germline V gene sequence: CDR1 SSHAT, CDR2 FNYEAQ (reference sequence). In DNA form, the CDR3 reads TGTGCCAGCAGTCCGGAATCTGGGGCCAACGTCCTGACTTTC. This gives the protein CASSPESGANVLTF.

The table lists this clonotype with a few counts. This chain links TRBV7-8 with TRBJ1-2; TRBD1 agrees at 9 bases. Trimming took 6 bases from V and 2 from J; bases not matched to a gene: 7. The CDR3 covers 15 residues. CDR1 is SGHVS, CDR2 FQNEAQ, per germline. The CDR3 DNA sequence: TGTGCCAGCAGTGACGGGACAGGGCTGAACTATGGCTACACCTTC. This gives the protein CASSDGTGLNYGYTF.

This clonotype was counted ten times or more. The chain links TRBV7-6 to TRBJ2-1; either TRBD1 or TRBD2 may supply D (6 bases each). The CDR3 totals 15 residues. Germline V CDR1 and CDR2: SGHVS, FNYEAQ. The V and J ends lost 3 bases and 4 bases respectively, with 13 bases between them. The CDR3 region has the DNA TGTGCCAGCAGCTTTCTGTGGGGGGCGTACAATGAGCAGTTCTTC. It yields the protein CASSFLWGAYNEQFF. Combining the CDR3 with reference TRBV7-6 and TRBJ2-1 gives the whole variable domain GAGVSQSPRYKVTKRGQDVALRCDPISGHVSLYWYRQALGQGPEFLTYFNYEAQQDKSGLPNDRFSAERPEGSISTLTIQRTEQRDSAMYRCASSFLWGAYNEQFFGPGTRLTVL.

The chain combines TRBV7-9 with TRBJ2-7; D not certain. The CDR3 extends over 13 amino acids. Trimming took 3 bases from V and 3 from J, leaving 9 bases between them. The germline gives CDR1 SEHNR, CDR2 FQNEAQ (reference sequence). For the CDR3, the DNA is TGTGCCAGCAGCTTGGGCATTCTCTACGAGCAGTACTTC. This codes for CASSLGILYEQYF.

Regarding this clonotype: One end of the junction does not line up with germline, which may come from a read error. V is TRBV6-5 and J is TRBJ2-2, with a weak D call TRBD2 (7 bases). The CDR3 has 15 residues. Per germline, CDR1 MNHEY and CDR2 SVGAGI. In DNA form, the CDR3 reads TGTGTCAGCAGTTACTATTCAGGGGAGGGCGGGGAGCTGTTTTTT. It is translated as CVSSYYSGEGGELFF.

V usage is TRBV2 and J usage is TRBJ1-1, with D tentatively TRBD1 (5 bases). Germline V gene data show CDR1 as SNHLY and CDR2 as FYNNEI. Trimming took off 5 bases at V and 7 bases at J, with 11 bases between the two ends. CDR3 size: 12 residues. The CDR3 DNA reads TGTGCCAGCAGTTCCCGGGGCCTTGAAGCTTTCTTT. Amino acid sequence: CASSSRGLEAFF.

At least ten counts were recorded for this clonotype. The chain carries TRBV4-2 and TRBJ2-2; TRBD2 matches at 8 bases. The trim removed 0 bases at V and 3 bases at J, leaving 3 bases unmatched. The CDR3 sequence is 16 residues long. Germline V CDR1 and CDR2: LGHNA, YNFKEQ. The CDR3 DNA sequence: TGTGCCAGCAGCCAAGATTCTAGCGGGTACACCGGGGAGCTGTTTTTT. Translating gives CASSQDSSGYTGELFF.

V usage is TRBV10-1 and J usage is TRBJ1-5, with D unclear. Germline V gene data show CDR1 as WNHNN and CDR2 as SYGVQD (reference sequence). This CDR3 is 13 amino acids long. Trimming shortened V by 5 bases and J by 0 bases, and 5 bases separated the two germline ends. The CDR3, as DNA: TGCGCCAGCAGTATGGATAGCAATCAGCCCCAGCATTTT. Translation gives CASSMDSNQPQHF.

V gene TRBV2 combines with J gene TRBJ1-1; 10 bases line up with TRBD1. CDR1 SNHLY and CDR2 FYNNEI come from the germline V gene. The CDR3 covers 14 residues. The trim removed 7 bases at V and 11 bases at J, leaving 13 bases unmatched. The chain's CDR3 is CASKRGQGLRDAFF. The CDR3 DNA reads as TGTGCCAGCAAAAGGGGACAGGGGCTCAGAGATGCTTTCTTT. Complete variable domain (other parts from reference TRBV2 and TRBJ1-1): EPEVTQTPSHQVTQMGQEVILRCVPISNHLYFYWYRQILGQKVEFLVSFYNNEISEKSEIFDDQFSVERPDGSNFTLKIRSTKLEDSAMYFCASKRGQGLRDAFFGQGTRLTVV.

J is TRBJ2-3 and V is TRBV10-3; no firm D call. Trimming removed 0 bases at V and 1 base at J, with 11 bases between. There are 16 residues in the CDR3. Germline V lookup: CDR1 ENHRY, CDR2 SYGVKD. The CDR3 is CAISESSVSGTDTQYF. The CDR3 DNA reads TGTGCCATCAGTGAGTCTTCCGTATCAGGCACAGATACGCAGTATTTT.

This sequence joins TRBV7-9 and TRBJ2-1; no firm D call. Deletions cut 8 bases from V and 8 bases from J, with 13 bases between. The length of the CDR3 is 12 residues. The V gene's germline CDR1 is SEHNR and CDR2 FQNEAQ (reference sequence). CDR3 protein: CASFEKSDEQFF. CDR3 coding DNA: TGTGCCAGCTTTGAGAAGTCCGATGAGCAGTTCTTC.

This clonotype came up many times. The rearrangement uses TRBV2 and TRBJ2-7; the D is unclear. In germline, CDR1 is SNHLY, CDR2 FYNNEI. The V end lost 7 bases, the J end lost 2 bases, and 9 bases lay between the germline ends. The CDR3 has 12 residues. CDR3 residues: CASKKRTYEQYF. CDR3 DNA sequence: TGTGCCAGCAAAAAGAGGACCTACGAGCAGTACTTC.

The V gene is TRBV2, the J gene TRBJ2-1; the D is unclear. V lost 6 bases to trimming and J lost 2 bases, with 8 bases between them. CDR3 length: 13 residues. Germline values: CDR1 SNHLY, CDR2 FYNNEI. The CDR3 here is CASSTVPYNEQFF. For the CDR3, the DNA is TGTGCCAGCAGCACCGTACCCTACAATGAGCAGTTCTTC.

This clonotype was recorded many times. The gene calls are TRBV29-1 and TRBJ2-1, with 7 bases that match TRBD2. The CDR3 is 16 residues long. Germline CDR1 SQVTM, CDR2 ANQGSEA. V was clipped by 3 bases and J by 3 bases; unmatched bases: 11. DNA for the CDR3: TGCAGCGTTGAGCCGCGGGCTAGCGGACGCTACAATGAGCAGTTCTTC. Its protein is CSVEPRASGRYNEQFF.